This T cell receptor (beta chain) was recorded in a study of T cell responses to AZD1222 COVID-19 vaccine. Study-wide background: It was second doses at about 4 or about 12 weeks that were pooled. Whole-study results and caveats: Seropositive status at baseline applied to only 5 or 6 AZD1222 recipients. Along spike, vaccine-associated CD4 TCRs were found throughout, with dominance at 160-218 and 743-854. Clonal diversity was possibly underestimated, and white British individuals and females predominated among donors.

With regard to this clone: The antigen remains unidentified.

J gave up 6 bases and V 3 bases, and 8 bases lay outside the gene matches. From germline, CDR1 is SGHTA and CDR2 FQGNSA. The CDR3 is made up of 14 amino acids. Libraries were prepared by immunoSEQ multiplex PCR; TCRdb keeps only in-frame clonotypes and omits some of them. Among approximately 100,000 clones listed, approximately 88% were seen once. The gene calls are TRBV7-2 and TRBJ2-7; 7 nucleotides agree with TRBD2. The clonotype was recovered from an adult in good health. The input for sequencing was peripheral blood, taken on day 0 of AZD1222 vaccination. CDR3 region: CASSLSGGRAEQYF. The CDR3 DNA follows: TGTGCCAGCAGCTTGTCTGGTGGGAGGGCCGAGCAGTACTTC.